The 4 T cell receptor beta chains below all came from one sample that was sequenced in a study of neurological immune-mediated disorders. TCRdb fed the 5' RACE reads into MiXCR, producing one record per CDR3 protein. The table has 20,000 to 30,000 distinct CDR3 sequences, about 12% seen once. Sequenced input: PBMCs. These receptors came from a woman aged 60-70 years with HTLV-1-associated myelopathy (HAM/TSP).

This clonotype was seen repeatedly, ten times or more. The chain is built from TRBV5-1 and TRBJ2-7; 11 bases align to TRBD1. Looked up from germline, CDR1 is SGHRS and CDR2 is YFSETQ. J lost 5 bases, V lost 0 bases, and 7 bases had no gene match. The CDR3 is 16 amino acids. CDR3 residues: CASSLGPGQGVNEQYF. The CDR3 DNA sequence: TGCGCCAGCAGCTTGGGGCCGGGACAGGGGGTCAACGAGCAGTACTTC.

This clonotype was seen at least ten times. The CDR3, as DNA: TGTGCCAGCAGCTTAGTGGGCGGGGGGAACAATGAGCAGTTCTTC. Its translation is CASSLVGGGNNEQFF. The J gene is TRBJ2-1, the V gene TRBV7-2, with 8 bases lining up with TRBD2. After removal of 1 base from V and 5 bases from J, the junction contained 4 bases not matched to a gene. CDR1 is SGHTA, CDR2 FQGNSA, per germline. CDR3 length: 15 amino acids.

This clonotype was counted ten times or more. The V gene is TRBV20-1, the J gene TRBJ2-7, with 12 bases aligning to TRBD2. Germline V lookup: CDR1 DFQATT, CDR2 SNEGSKA (reference sequence). This CDR3 is built from 16 residues. After removal of 0 bases from V and 2 bases from J, the junction contained 5 bases not matched to a gene. CDR3 region: CSARDRLAGAPYEQYF. CDR3 sequence (DNA): TGCAGTGCTAGAGACCGACTAGCGGGAGCTCCCTACGAGCAGTACTTC.

Many counts were recorded for this clonotype. The genes are TRBV3-1 and TRBJ2-2; maybe TRBD2 (6 bases). This CDR3 spans 14 amino acids. In germline, CDR1 is LGHDT, CDR2 YNNKEL (reference sequence). Trimming pared 4 bases from V and 6 bases from J, leaving 12 bases between. CDR3 nucleotides: TGTGCCAGCAGCCGGGGCGGGGCGGCCGGGGAGCTGTTTTTT. It codes for CASSRGGAAGELFF.